This T cell receptor (beta chain) was obtained from a study of cytomegalovirus exposure and HLA in healthy donors. General study results and limits: The CMV antigen specificity of a few CMV-associated chains was confirmed through in vitro analysis. It was 150 or so TCR beta chains that were listed as cytomegalovirus-associated.

The CDR3 runs 15 residues. The ends lost 3 bases at V and 4 bases at J; junction bases unmatched: 5. Germline assignment: CDR1 LNHDA and CDR2 SQIVND (reference sequence). Comments on this clone: As yet, its antigen is unknown.

While the first cohort had around 700 subjects, the donors belonged to the separate validation cohort of roughly 130 subjects. Assay: immunoSEQ multiplex PCR; the TCRdb copy retains only in-frame clones and omits some. The repertoire holds 300,000 to 400,000 clones, with approximately 90% as singletons. This receptor was taken from a young woman in good health and CMV-seronegative. Sequences were obtained from PBMCs. The rearrangement links TRBV19 to TRBJ1-5; 8 bases match TRBD1. The CDR3 nucleotides are TGTGCCAGTAGTATTTTTGGACAGGGTAATCAGCCCCAGCATTTT. The encoded protein is CASSIFGQGNQPQHF.